The 19 T cell receptor beta chains in this list originate from one sample, sequenced in a study of tumor-infiltrating lymphocytes in localized non-small cell lung cancer. TCRdb keeps only in-frame clones here, not all; method: immunoSEQ multiplex PCR. The sample lists 3,000 to 4,500 clones, 79% occurring once. The sequenced material came from uninvolved lung tissue not adjacent to the tumor. All receptors come from a human donor with non-small cell lung cancer.

Only one count was recorded for this clone. This rearrangement joins TRBV2 to TRBJ1-1; D is uncertain. V was cut by 10 bases and J by 4 bases, with 13 bases left in between. The CDR3 runs 12 residues. Per the germline V gene, CDR1 is SNHLY and CDR2 is FYNNEI. CDR3 loop: CATSRVGTEAFF. The CDR3 DNA reads as TGTGCCACCTCGAGGGTCGGCACTGAAGCTTTCTTT.

The chain employs TRBV7-4 and TRBJ2-5; 8 bases map to TRBD2. V lost 5 bases to trimming and J lost 3 bases; unmatched junction nucleotides: 11. This CDR3 region has 16 residues. Looked up from germline, CDR1 is SGHVT and CDR2 is SQSDAQ. DNA for the CDR3: TGTGCCAGCAGCCGGGAGGGTTTTAACGTTGAAGAGACCCAGTACTTC. Its protein product is CASSREGFNVEETQYF.

This clone showed up just a few times. V and J are TRBV6-6 and TRBJ2-1; D gene unclear. Trimming took off 0 bases at V and 6 bases at J, with 3 bases between the two ends. Germline V gene lookup returns CDR1 MNHNY and CDR2 SVGAGI (reference sequence). The CDR3 spans 12 residues. This chain's CDR3 is CASSYSINEQFF. CDR3 nucleotide sequence: TGTGCCAGCAGTTACTCAATCAATGAGCAGTTCTTC.

This CDR3 reads CASSPSQGGYGYTF. DNA of the CDR3: TGTGCCAGCAGTCCCTCCCAGGGCGGCTATGGCTACACCTTC. This chain connects TRBV2 to TRBJ1-2, with a tentative D call TRBD1 (5 bases). V was clipped by 5 bases and J by 4 bases, with 14 bases between them. There are 14 residues in the CDR3. CDR1 is SNHLY, CDR2 FYNNEI, per germline.

The gene calls are TRBV29-1 and TRBJ1-1; maybe TRBD1 (5 bases). Germline V lookup: CDR1 SQVTM, CDR2 ANQGSEA. V lost 8 bases to trimming and J lost 4 bases, with 17 bases between them. The CDR3 covers 13 residues. The CDR3 here is CSSHGGGGTEAFF. CDR3 in DNA: TGCAGCTCCCACGGTGGGGGAGGCACTGAAGCTTTCTTT.

CDR3: CASSLGSGEAFF. CDR3 DNA: TGTGCCAGCAGTTTAGGTTCGGGTGAAGCTTTCTTT. The chain has TRBV27 and TRBJ1-1; D gene unclear. Germline assignment: CDR1 MNHEY and CDR2 SMNVEV (reference sequence). The CDR3 spans 12 residues. V was pared by 2 bases and J by 7 bases, with 8 bases between.

The V call is TRBV5-6, the J call TRBJ2-5, with 8 nucleotides matching TRBD2. This CDR3 region has 15 residues. With V trimmed by 0 bases and J by 5 bases, 6 bases remained unmatched. Germline V lookup: CDR1 SGHDT, CDR2 YYEEEE. The CDR3 protein is CASSLGLARLETQYF. The CDR3 nucleotides read TGTGCCAGCAGCTTGGGACTAGCGAGGTTGGAGACCCAGTACTTC.

The chain uses TRBV7-6 and TRBJ2-7, with 9 bases that match TRBD1. Germline CDR1 reads SGHVS; CDR2 reads FNYEAQ. V was pared by 2 bases and J by 1 base, with 9 bases of the junction left unmatched. This CDR3 region has 17 residues. The CDR3 DNA sequence: TGTGCCAGCAGCTTAACCTACACGGGACAGGGTTCCTACGAGCAGTACTTC. This encodes CASSLTYTGQGSYEQYF.

This sequence joins TRBV18 and TRBJ1-6; a possible D gene is TRBD1 (6 bases). V lost 3 bases and J 8 bases, leaving 17 bases between the germline ends. Germline-derived CDR1 and CDR2 are KGHSH and LQKENI. This CDR3 spans 16 amino acids. CDR3 region: CASSPRGRQGDSPLHF. CDR3 in DNA: TGTGCCAGCTCACCTAGGGGGAGGCAGGGTGATTCACCCCTCCACTTT. The entire variable domain, with the rest obtained from reference TRBV18 and TRBJ1-6, is as follows: NAGVMQNPRHLVRRRGQEARLRCSPMKGHSHVYWYRQLPEEGLKFMVYLQKENIIDESGMPKERFSAEFPKEGPSILRIQQVVRGDSAAYFCASSPRGRQGDSPLHFGNGTRLTVT.

This clone was seen a few times. The J gene is TRBJ1-5, the V gene TRBV30, with 8 bases lining up with TRBD1. The CDR3 has 15 amino acids. Trimming at V came to 2 bases and at J to 5 bases, leaving 8 bases not matched to a gene. Germline V CDR1 and CDR2: GTSNPN, SVGIG (reference sequence). CDR3 sequence: CAWSIPQGAYQPQHF. The CDR3 DNA reads as TGTGCCTGGAGTATTCCTCAGGGGGCTTATCAGCCCCAGCATTTT. The full variable domain, in which reference TRBV30 and TRBJ1-5 provide the parts outside the CDR3, is SQTIHQWPATLVQPVGSPLSLECTVEGTSNPNLYWYRQAAGRGLQLLFYSVGIGQISSEVPQNLSASRPQDRQFILSSKKLLLSDSGFYLCAWSIPQGAYQPQHFGDGTRLSIL.

The chain couples TRBV2 to TRBJ2-3; 9 bases match TRBD2. Trimming took 6 bases from V and 6 from J; bases not matched to a gene: 16. The germline gives CDR1 SNHLY, CDR2 FYNNEI. CDR3 length equals 17 residues. The CDR3 region is CASRAPLAGAAVDTQYF. In nucleotides, the CDR3 is TGTGCCAGCAGGGCCCCTTTAGCGGGAGCAGCCGTCGATACGCAGTATTTT.

The chain employs TRBV6-5 and TRBJ2-7, with D maybe TRBD1 (5 bases). Germline CDR1 MNHEY, CDR2 SVGAGI. Trimming removed 9 bases from V and 6 bases from J, with 9 bases in between. The CDR3 is 10 residues long. The CDR3 spells CARGPPEQYF. In DNA form, the CDR3 reads TGTGCCAGGGGGCCTCCCGAGCAGTACTTC.

In this sample, this clone turned up once. This chain links TRBV5-1 with TRBJ1-1, with D tentatively TRBD1 (5 bases). CDR1 and CDR2 (germline): SGHRS, YFSETQ. This CDR3 spans 14 amino acids. V lost 2 bases to trimming and J lost 5 bases, with 13 bases between them. The CDR3 sequence: CASSFGPSGTEAFF. The CDR3 DNA follows: TGCGCCAGCAGCTTCGGGCCTTCAGGGACTGAAGCTTTCTTT.

J is TRBJ1-1 and V is TRBV5-6; D is undetermined. Germline values: CDR1 SGHDT, CDR2 YYEEEE. V shed 4 bases and J shed 5 bases, with 15 bases lying between them. This CDR3 has 14 amino acids. The CDR3 bases are TGTGCCAGCAGCAATCCCCCGGGAGGAACTGAAGCTTTCTTT. Amino acid sequence: CASSNPPGGTEAFF. The full variable domain, rest sourced from reference TRBV5-6 and TRBJ1-1, is DAGVTQSPTHLIKTRGQQVTLRCSPKSGHDTVSWYQQALGQGPQFIFQYYEEEERQRGNFPDRFSGHQFPNYSSELNVNALLLGDSALYLCASSNPPGGTEAFFGQGTRLTVV.

This clone has just one count. The CDR3 sequence is CASSLLVGSLRNTEAFF. The CDR3 bases are TGTGCCAGCAGCTTACTAGTCGGTTCCCTTCGTAACACTGAAGCTTTCTTT. The rearrangement links TRBV5-6 to TRBJ1-1, with D unresolved. The length of the CDR3 is 17 residues. Between the trimmed V and J ends, which lost 2 bases and 2 bases, there was a span of 19 bases. Germline CDR1 reads SGHDT; CDR2 reads YYEEEE.

V gene TRBV10-2 combines with J gene TRBJ2-3; possible D gene TRBD2, 6 bases. The CDR3 is 18 amino acids. V was pared by 7 bases and J by 7 bases, with 30 bases between. The V gene's germline CDR1 is WSHSY and CDR2 SAAADI. CDR3 region: CASKPPAGLAQFGNTQYF. The CDR3, as DNA: TGCGCCAGCAAACCTCCAGCGGGTTTGGCCCAATTTGGCAATACGCAGTATTTT.

As concerns this clone: The junction and the germline gene differ at one end; a read error may be behind it. The J gene is TRBJ1-2, the V gene TRBV5-4, with D possibly TRBD1 on 6 matching bases. The CDR3 is 18 amino acids. CDR1 is SGHNT and CDR2 is YYREEE in the germline V gene (reference sequence). DNA for the CDR3: TGTGCCAGCAGGTTGGTGACAGGCCGCAAAGGCCCCCTCTATGGCTACACCTTC. It specifies CASRLVTGRKGPLYGYTF.

This CDR3 is CATSRDEGITEAFF. DNA of the CDR3: TGTGCCACCAGCAGAGACGAGGGGATCACTGAAGCTTTCTTT. The rearrangement joins TRBV15 to TRBJ1-1; maybe TRBD1 (5 bases). The length of the CDR3 is 14 residues. CDR1 is LNHNV, CDR2 YYDKDF, per germline (reference sequence). V was shortened by 0 bases and J by 4 bases, with 9 bases between the two germline ends.

The J gene is TRBJ1-1, the V gene TRBV6-5; 7 bases line up with TRBD1. Germline values: CDR1 MNHEY, CDR2 SVGAGI. Losses at the gene ends were 6 bases for V and 6 bases for J; bases not matched to a gene: 13. The CDR3 runs to 15 residues. The CDR3 loop reads CASRATGEARAEAFF. Here the CDR3 DNA reads TGTGCCAGCAGAGCTACAGGGGAGGCCCGGGCTGAAGCTTTCTTT.